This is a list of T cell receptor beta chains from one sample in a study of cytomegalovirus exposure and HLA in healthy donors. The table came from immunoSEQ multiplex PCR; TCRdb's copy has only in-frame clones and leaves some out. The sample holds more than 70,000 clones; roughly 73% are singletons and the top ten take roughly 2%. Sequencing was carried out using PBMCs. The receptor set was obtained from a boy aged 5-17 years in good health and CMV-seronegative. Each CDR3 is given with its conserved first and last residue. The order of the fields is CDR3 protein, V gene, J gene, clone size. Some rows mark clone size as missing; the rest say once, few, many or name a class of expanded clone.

CASRTGTVTSNQPQHF	TRBV28	TRBJ1-5	once
CASSQSEANQPQHF	TRBV7-9	TRBJ1-5	NA
CASSLQPSSYGYTF	TRBV6-5	TRBJ1-2	NA
CASSLGSGIEQFF	TRBV27	TRBJ2-1	NA
CASTDSSYEQYF	TRBV28	TRBJ2-7	few
CASSPSILLYGYTF	TRBV11-1	TRBJ1-2	NA
CASSFYWTGAGYTF	TRBV28	TRBJ1-2	NA
CASSFRGNRGSYEQYF	TRBV28	TRBJ2-7	NA
CASSQPGTVYEQYF	TRBV4-1	TRBJ2-7	NA
CASSQESGGSYNEQFF	TRBV4-3	TRBJ2-1	NA
CAWGRQVAYEQYF	TRBV30	TRBJ2-7	NA
CASSSGTWLGEQFF	TRBV6-5	TRBJ2-1	NA
CASSLGPHTEAFF	TRBV7-6	TRBJ1-1	NA
CSVERGEDRGYTF	TRBV29-1	TRBJ1-2	NA
CASRGTANTEAFF	TRBV27	TRBJ1-1	NA
CASSQDPGEAFF	TRBV4-1	TRBJ1-1	NA
CASSLAGYGGNTIYF	TRBV7-9	TRBJ1-3	NA
CASSQVRGAHEQYF	TRBV14	TRBJ2-7	NA
CASSKDPRDRAKNNQPQHF	TRBV28	TRBJ1-5	NA
CAWSEIHLNTEAFF	TRBV30	TRBJ1-1	once
CASSGDSATNEKLFF	TRBV28	TRBJ1-4	NA
CSVNRDRGGETQYF	TRBV29-1	TRBJ2-5	NA
CASSRFANSGNTIYF	TRBV6-1	TRBJ1-3	few
CASSSLPGGAAEAFF	TRBV6-1	TRBJ1-1	NA
CASSENEALETQYF	TRBV6-6	TRBJ2-5	once
CASSLSSGRNNEQFF	TRBV6-4	TRBJ2-1	NA
CASSFASGVTDTQYF	TRBV7-2	TRBJ2-3	few
CASSQVSPDTQYF	TRBV14	TRBJ2-3	NA
CASSPRGSGTYEQYF	TRBV5-6	TRBJ2-7	NA